The 13 T cell receptor beta chains in this list originate from one sample, sequenced in a study of tumor-infiltrating lymphocytes in primary liver carcinoma. Blood RNA came from unsorted whole blood; germline DNA was also extracted. Using a constant-region primer together with ProtoScript II reverse transcriptase, TCR beta cDNA was made from 450 to 600 ng of total RNA. Slightly modified ARM-PCR, run as three nested multiplex PCR rounds, produced the TCR beta libraries. Each of the first two PCR rounds ran roughly 9 cycles with TRBV1-TRBV30 forward and C-beta reverse primers. In TCRdb, the multiplex PCR reads were re-called with MiXCR into one record per CDR3 protein. Of approximately 310,000 distinct CDR3 sequences in the sample, about 60% are singletons; the top ten hold roughly 8.6%. Specimen: peripheral blood. These receptors originate from a man aged 35-49 years with primary liver carcinoma and hepatitis B virus infection.

Points on this clonotype: The conserved final phenylalanine or tryptophan is absent from the CDR3, which likely points to a read error. The chain links TRBV29-1 to TRBJ1-1, with TRBD1 matching over 7 bases. Germline values: CDR1 SQVTM, CDR2 ANQGSEA. The CDR3 loop spans 14 amino acids. The junction had 8 bases not matched to a gene; V was cut back by 7 bases and J by 0 bases. In DNA form, the CDR3 reads TGCAGCGCTACTGAGACAGGGCTGAACACTGAAGCTTTCCTT. Amino acid sequence: CSATETGLNTEAFL.

This clonotype was recorded at least ten times. This chain links TRBV6-2 or TRBV6-3 with TRBJ1-5; D ambiguous. The CDR3 is 14 amino acids. V was clipped by 4 bases and J by 6 bases, with 13 bases between them. Germline CDR1 MNHEY, CDR2 SVGEGT. In DNA form, the CDR3 reads TGTGCCAGCAGTTCGTGGAGGGTGGGTCAGCCCCAGCATTTT. This codes for CASSSWRVGQPQHF.

Concerning this clonotype itself: It is likely a read error, because the conserved phenylalanine at the end of the CDR3 is missing. V is TRBV29-1 and J is TRBJ2-4; 8 bases are a match to TRBD2. Germline CDR1 and CDR2: SQVTM and ANQGSEA. CDR3 length: 15 amino acids. V lost 7 bases and J lost 0; bases outside the gene matches: 8. CDR3 amino acids: CSATPGGEAKNIQYL. The CDR3 DNA is TGCAGCGCCACACCGGGGGGGGAAGCCAAAAACATTCAGTACCTC.

Points on this clonotype: The germline gene is not matched at one end of the junction; a read error may be the cause. V usage is TRBV12-3 or TRBV12-4 and J usage is TRBJ1-2; TRBD1 might be the D (6 bases). This CDR3 has 13 amino acids. For the CDR3, the DNA is TGTGCCGGCAGTCACAGGGATGTCGGTGGCTACACCTTC. It codes for CAGSHRDVGGYTF.

For this clonotype: At one end the junction does not follow the germline gene, possibly because of a read error. The chain uses TRBV5-8 and TRBJ2-7; possible D gene TRBD2, 5 bases. Germline CDR1 SGHTS, CDR2 YDEGEE. The CDR3 runs to 17 residues. The CDR3 sequence is CASSQSKRAARTYGQYF. For the CDR3, the DNA is TGTGCCAGCAGCCAGAGTAAGAGGGCCGCTAGGACCTACGGGCAGTACTTC.

Comment on this clonotype: At one of its ends the junction is not consistent with the germline gene, which may arise from a read error. The chain is built from TRBV11-1 and TRBJ2-7; tentatively, D is TRBD1 (5 bases). The CDR3 loop spans 14 amino acids. Germline loops: CDR1 SGHAT, CDR2 FQDESV (reference sequence). Here the CDR3 DNA reads TGTGCCAGCAGCCGGCCGCCAGGGTACTACGAGCAGTGCTTC. Its translation is CASSRPPGYYEQCF.

To note about this clonotype: One base away lies a much larger clone, so this may be a sequencing read error. This chain uses TRBV6-2 or TRBV6-3 with TRBJ1-5; D is possibly TRBD2 (5 bases). TRBJ2-3 explains the end of the DNA better; the J call may be wrong. There are 14 residues in the CDR3. Germline-derived CDR1 and CDR2 are MNHEY and SVGEGT. CDR3 in amino acids: CASSYRPSNQPQYF. The CDR3 bases are TGTGCCAGCAGTTACCGACCTAGCAATCAGCCCCAGTATTTT.

With regard to this clonotype: Its ends do not fully match the called genes, so a read error is possible. This sequence joins TRBV18 and TRBJ1-2, with 10 bases matching TRBD1. CDR3 length: 17 residues. The germline CDR1 and CDR2 sequences are KGHSH and LQKENI. CDR3 sequence reads: CASSPTRTGGSRDGHTF. CDR3 sequence (DNA): TGTGCCAGCTCACCAACCCGGACAGGGGGTAGTCGAGATGGCCACACCTTC.

As for this clonotype: A single base separates this from a much larger clone, so it may be a read error. This chain links TRBV29-1 with TRBJ2-1; TRBD2 is a possible D gene (6 bases). The CDR3 runs 11 residues. Germline V gene data show CDR1 as SQVTM and CDR2 as ANQGSEA. Trimming left V 4 bases short and J 10 bases short, with 11 bases between. The CDR3 is CSVGGRKEQFF. The DNA of the CDR3 is TGCAGCGTTGGGGGGAGGAAGGAGCAGTTCTTC.

This clonotype was seen only a few times. The conserved phenylalanine or tryptophan normally closing the CDR3 is absent here, so this likely arose from a read error. The DNA is left out, because the CDR3 cannot be placed on it with certainty; the CDR3 is given as TCRdb lists it. The rearrangement uses TRBV5-5 and TRBJ2-1; whether TRBD2, the table's D call, matches the DNA was not checked. Both ends counted, the CDR3 spans 13 residues. CDR1 is SGHKS, CDR2 YYEKEE, per germline (reference sequence). Here the CDR3 reads CASSLGAGVREFS.

Notes on this clonotype: The junction departs from germline at one end; a sequencing error may be responsible. The V call is TRBV7-9, the J call TRBJ1-5; D unresolved. Per the germline V gene, CDR1 is SEHNR and CDR2 is FQNEAQ (reference sequence). The length of the CDR3 is 15 residues. The CDR3 DNA reads as TGTGCCAGCAGCCCCCTCTCAGAGGAAGGGCATCCCCATCATTTT. Encoded protein: CASSPLSEEGHPHHF.

To note about this clonotype: One end of the junction does not line up with germline, which may come from a read error. The chain combines TRBV5-1 with TRBJ2-5; 9 positions agree with TRBD1. The CDR3 spans 14 residues. Germline V gives CDR1 SGHRS, CDR2 YFSETQ. The CDR3 region has the DNA TGCGCCAGCAGCCCTCGGACAGGGGTGGAGACCCAGCACTTC. Translation gives CASSPRTGVETQHF. Filled out from reference TRBV5-1 and TRBJ2-5, the complete variable domain reads KAGVTQTPRYLIKTRGQQVTLSCSPISGHRSVSWYQQTPGQGLQFLFEYFSETQRNKGNFPGRFSGRQFSNSRSEMNVSTLELGDSALYLCASSPRTGVETQHFGPGTRLLVL.

The chain uses TRBV11-1 and TRBJ2-7; D not resolved. The germline CDR1 and CDR2 sequences are SGHAT and FQDESV (reference sequence). The CDR3 is 11 amino acids. The CDR3 bases are TGTGCTAGCTGCTCTACCTACGAGCAGTACTTC. This translates into CASCSTYEQYF.